These 2 T cell receptor beta chains share one sample of origin, sequenced in a study of shared clonotypes between healthy human individuals (dated by TCRdb to between 2020 and 2021). CD8 naive samples consisted of CD45RO-negative cells that were positively selected for CCR7, yielding a CD45RA+CCR7+ population without TemRA cells. The library came from the immunoSEQ multiplex PCR assay. Not all clones reach the TCRdb copy of this immuneACCESS table, which keeps in-frame sequences only. Checked studies attribute under half of the gap to unresolved V genes and leave the rest unexplained. For this sample the table gives roughly 2.1 million clones, of which roughly 91% were detected only once. In total, the top ten clones hold under 2% of the sample. The specimen sequenced was naive CD8+ T cells from PBMCs. Explained via the paper, the cell subset or site label denotes: CD45RA+CCR7+. Receptor source: a man aged 18 to 29 in good health. Some clones in this sample may be carry-over from other donors' samples.

The chain has TRBV15 and TRBJ2-2; the match to TRBD2 covers 9 bases. V shed 0 bases and J 8 bases; nucleotides not matched to a gene: 4. This CDR3 comprises 15 residues. From germline, CDR1 is LNHNV and CDR2 YYDKDF (reference sequence). The DNA for the CDR3 is TGTGCCACCAGCAGAGAGGCGGGAGGGATGGGGGAGCTGTTTTTT. Its protein product is CATSREAGGMGELFF. Looking up the rest from reference TRBV15 and TRBJ2-2 gives the full variable domain: DAMVIQNPRYQVTQFGKPVTLSCSQTLNHNVMYWYQQKSSQAPKLLFHYYDKDFNNEADTPDNFQSRRPNTSFCFLDIRSPGLGDTAMYLCATSREAGGMGELFFGEGSRLTVL.

The rearrangement joins TRBV19 to TRBJ2-6; D gene uncertain. V was pared by 3 bases and J by 0 bases, with 6 bases between. This CDR3 comprises 15 residues. Germline values: CDR1 LNHDA, CDR2 SQIVND (reference sequence). The CDR3 is CASSIGVSGANVLTF. The DNA for the CDR3 is TGTGCCAGTAGTATCGGAGTCTCTGGGGCCAACGTCCTGACTTTC.